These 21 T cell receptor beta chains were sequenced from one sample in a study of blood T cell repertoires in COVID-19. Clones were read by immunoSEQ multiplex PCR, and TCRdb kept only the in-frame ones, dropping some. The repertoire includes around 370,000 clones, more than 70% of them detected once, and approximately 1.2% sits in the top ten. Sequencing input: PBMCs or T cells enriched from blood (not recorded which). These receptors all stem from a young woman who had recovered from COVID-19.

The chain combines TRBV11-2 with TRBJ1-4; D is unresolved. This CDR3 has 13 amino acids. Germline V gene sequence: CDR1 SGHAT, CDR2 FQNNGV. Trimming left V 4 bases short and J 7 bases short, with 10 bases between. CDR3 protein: CASSSRGIEKLFF. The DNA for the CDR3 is TGTGCCAGCAGCTCACGGGGAATTGAAAAACTGTTTTTT.

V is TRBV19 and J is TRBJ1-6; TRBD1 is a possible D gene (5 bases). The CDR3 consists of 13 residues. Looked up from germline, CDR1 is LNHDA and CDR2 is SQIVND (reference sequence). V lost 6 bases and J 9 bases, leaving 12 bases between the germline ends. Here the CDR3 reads CASRGTGGSPLHF. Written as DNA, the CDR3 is TGTGCCAGTAGGGGGACCGGGGGTTCACCCCTCCACTTT.

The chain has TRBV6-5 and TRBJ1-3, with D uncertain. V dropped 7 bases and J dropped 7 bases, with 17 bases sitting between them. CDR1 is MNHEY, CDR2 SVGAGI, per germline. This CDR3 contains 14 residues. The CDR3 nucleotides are TGTGCCAGCACCTCAATCGTAATGAGGAACACCATATATTTT. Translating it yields CASTSIVMRNTIYF.

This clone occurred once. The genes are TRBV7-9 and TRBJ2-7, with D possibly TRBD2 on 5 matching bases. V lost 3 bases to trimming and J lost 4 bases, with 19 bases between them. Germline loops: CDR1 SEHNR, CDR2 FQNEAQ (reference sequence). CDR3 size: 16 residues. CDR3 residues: CASSFWAPTSEYEQYF. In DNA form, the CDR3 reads TGTGCCAGCAGCTTTTGGGCCCCCACTAGTGAGTACGAGCAGTACTTC.

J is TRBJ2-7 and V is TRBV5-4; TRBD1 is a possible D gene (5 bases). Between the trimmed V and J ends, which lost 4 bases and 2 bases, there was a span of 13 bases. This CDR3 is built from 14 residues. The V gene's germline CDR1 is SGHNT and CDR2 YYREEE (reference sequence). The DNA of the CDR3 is TGTGCCAGCAGCATAAGGGGCGGACCCTACGAGCAGTACTTC. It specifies CASSIRGGPYEQYF.

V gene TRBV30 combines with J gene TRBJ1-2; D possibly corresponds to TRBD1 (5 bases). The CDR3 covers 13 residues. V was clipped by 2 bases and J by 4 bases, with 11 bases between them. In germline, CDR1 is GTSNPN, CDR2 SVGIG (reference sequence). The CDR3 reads CAWSQGWGYGYTF. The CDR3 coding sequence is TGTGCCTGGAGTCAGGGCTGGGGCTATGGCTACACCTTC.

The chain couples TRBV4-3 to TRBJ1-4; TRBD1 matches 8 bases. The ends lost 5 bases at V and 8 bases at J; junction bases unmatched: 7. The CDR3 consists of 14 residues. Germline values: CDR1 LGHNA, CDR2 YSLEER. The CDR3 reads CASSEDRVGEKLFF. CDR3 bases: TGCGCCAGCAGCGAGGACAGGGTGGGCGAAAAACTGTTTTTT.

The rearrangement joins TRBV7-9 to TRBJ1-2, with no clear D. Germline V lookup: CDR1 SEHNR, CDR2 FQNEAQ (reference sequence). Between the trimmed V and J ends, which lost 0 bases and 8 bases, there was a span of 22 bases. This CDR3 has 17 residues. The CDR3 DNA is TGTGCCAGCAGCTTAGCCCTCGGACTTCTTGACCGGCACGGCTACACCTTC. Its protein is CASSLALGLLDRHGYTF.

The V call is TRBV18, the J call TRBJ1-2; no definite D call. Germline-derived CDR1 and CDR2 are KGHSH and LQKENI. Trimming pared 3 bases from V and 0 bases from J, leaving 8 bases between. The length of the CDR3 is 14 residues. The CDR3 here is CASSPSLANYGYTF. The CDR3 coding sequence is TGTGCCAGCTCACCGTCCCTAGCTAACTATGGCTACACCTTC.

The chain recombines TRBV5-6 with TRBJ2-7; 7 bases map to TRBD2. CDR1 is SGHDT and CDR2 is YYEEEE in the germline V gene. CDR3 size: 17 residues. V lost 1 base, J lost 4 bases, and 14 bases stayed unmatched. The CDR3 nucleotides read TGTGCCAGCAGCTTGTGGACTAGAAGGGGACCGCATTACGAGCAGTACTTC. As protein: CASSLWTRRGPHYEQYF.

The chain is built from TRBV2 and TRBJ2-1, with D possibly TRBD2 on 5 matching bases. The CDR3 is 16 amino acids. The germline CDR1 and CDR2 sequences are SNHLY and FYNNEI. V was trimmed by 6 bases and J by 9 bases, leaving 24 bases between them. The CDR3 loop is CASSASELEHRREQFF. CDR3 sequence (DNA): TGTGCCAGCAGCGCGTCAGAACTAGAACATAGACGTGAGCAGTTCTTC. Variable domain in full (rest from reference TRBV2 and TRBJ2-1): EPEVTQTPSHQVTQMGQEVILRCVPISNHLYFYWYRQILGQKVEFLVSFYNNEISEKSEIFDDQFSVERPDGSNFTLKIRSTKLEDSAMYFCASSASELEHRREQFFGPGTRLTVL.

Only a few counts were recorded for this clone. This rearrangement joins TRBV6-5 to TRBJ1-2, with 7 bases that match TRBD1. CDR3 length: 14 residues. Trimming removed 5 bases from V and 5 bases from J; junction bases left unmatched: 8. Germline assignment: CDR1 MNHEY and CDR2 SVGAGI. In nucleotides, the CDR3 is TGTGCCAGCAGTCGTTCGACAGGGATATATGGCTACACCTTC. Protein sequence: CASSRSTGIYGYTF.

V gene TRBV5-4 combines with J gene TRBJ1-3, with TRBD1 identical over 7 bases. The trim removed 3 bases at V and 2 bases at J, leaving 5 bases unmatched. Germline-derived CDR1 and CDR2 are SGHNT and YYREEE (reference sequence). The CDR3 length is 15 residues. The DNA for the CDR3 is TGTGCCAGCAGCTGGTCCGGGACAGCTGGAAACACCATATATTTT. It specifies CASSWSGTAGNTIYF. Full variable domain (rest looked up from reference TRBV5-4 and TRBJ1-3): ETGVTQSPTHLIKTRGQQVTLRCSSQSGHNTVSWYQQALGQGPQFIFQYYREEENGRGNFPPRFSGLQFPNYSSELNVNALELDDSALYLCASSWSGTAGNTIYFGEGSWLTVV.

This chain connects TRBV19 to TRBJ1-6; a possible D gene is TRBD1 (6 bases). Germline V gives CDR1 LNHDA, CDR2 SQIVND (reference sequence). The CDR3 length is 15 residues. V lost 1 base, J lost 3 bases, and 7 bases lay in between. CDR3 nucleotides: TGTGCCAGTAGTATAGGGGACAACTATAATTCACCCCTCCACTTT. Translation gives CASSIGDNYNSPLHF.

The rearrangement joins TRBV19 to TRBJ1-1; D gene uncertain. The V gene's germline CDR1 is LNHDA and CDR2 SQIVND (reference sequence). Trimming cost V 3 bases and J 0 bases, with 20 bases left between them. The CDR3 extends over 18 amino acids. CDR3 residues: CASSMSSWRGRLNTEAFF. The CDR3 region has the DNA TGTGCCAGTAGTATGTCCTCTTGGCGGGGAAGATTGAACACTGAAGCTTTCTTT.

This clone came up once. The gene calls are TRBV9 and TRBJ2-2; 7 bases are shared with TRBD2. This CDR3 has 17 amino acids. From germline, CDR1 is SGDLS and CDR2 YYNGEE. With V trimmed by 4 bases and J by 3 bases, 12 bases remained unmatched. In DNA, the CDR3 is TGTGCCAGCAGCCCGAGGGGAGGGGCGGGTTACACCGGGGAGCTGTTTTTT. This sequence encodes CASSPRGGAGYTGELFF.

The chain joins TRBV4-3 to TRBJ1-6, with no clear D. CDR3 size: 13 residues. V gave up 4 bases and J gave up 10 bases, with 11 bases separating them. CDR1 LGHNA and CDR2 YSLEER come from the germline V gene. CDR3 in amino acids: CASSPGPGSPLHF. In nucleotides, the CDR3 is TGCGCCAGCAGCCCAGGACCGGGATCACCCCTCCACTTT.

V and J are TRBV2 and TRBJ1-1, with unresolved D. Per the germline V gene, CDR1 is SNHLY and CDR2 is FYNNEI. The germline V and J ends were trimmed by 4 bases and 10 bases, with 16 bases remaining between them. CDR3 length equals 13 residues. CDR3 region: CASSGEEVGPAFF. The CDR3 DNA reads TGTGCCAGCAGTGGGGAGGAGGTAGGGCCAGCTTTCTTT.

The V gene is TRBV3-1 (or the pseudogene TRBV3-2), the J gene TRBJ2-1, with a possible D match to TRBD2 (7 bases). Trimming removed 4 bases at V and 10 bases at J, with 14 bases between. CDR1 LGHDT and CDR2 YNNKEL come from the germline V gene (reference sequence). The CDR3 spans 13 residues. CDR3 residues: CASSLYRGGEQFF. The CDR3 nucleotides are TGTGCCAGCAGCCTATATAGGGGGGGGGAGCAGTTCTTC.

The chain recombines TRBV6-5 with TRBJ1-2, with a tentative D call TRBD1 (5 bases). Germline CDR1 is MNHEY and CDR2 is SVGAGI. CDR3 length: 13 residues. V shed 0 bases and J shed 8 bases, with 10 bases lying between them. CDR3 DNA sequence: TGTGCCAGCAGTTACTCAGGGGTCAGCGGCTACACCTTC. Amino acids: CASSYSGVSGYTF.

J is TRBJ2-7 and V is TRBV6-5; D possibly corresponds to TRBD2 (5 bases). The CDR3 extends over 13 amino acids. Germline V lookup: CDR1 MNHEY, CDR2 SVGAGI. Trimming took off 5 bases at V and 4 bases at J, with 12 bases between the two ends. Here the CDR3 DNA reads TGTGCCAGCAGTCCCTCGGGCGGGTACGAGCAGTACTTC. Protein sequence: CASSPSGGYEQYF.